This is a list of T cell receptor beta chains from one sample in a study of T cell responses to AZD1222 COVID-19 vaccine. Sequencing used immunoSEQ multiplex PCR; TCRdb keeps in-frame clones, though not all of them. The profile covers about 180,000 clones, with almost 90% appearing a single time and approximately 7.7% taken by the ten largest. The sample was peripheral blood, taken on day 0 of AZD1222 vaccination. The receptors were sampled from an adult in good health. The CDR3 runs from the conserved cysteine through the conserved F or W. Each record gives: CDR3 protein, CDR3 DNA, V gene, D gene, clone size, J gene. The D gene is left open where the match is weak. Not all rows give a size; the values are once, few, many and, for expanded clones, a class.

CDR3: CASSAGTDMNTEAFF
DNA: TGTGCCAGCAGTGCCGGGACAGACATGAACACTGAAGCTTTCTTT
V: TRBV27
D: TRBD1
size: .
J: TRBJ1-1

CDR3: CASSFSGLGNQPQHF
DNA: TGTGCCAGCAGTTTTTCAGGGTTAGGTAATCAGCCCCAGCATTTT
V: TRBV27
D: .
size: .
J: TRBJ1-5

CDR3: CASSIIPGSNQPQHF
DNA: TGTGCCAGTAGTATAATTCCGGGGAGCAATCAGCCCCAGCATTTT
V: TRBV19
D: .
size: .
J: TRBJ1-5

CDR3: CASSLAGGSRGTYF
DNA: TGTGCCAGCAGCTTAGCGGGGGGCAGCAGGGGGACGTACTTC
V: TRBV7-2
D: .
size: .
J: TRBJ2-5

CDR3: CASSRTGRLSYEQYF
DNA: TGCGCCAGCAGCCGGACAGGACGTCTCTCCTACGAGCAGTACTTC
V: TRBV4-3
D: TRBD1
size: .
J: TRBJ2-7

CDR3: CASSLALGDSTDTQYF
DNA: TGTGCCAGCAGCTTAGCGCTGGGGGACAGCACAGATACGCAGTATTTT
V: TRBV7-9
D: .
size: .
J: TRBJ2-3

CDR3: CASSLQGAGGYTF
DNA: TGTGCCAGCAGCCTACAGGGGGCGGGTGGCTACACCTTC
V: TRBV3-1/TRBV3-2
D: TRBD1
size: .
J: TRBJ1-2

CDR3: CSVEENGGQGSYNEQFF
DNA: TGCAGCGTTGAAGAAAATGGGGGACAGGGTTCCTACAATGAGCAGTTCTTC
V: TRBV29-1
D: TRBD1
size: .
J: TRBJ2-1

CDR3: CASTGVRNTEAFF
DNA: TGTGCCAGCACGGGGGTTAGGAACACTGAAGCTTTCTTT
V: TRBV6-5
D: .
size: .
J: TRBJ1-1

CDR3: CGSWGGYGYTF
DNA: TGTGGCAGCTGGGGGGGCTATGGCTACACCTTC
V: TRBV28
D: .
size: .
J: TRBJ1-2

CDR3: CASSFAGVAGTYEQYF
DNA: TGTGCCAGCAGTTTCGCGGGGGTAGCGGGGACCTACGAGCAGTACTTC
V: TRBV27
D: TRBD2
size: .
J: TRBJ2-7

CDR3: CASGPGQGYMWTQYF
DNA: TGTGCTAGTGGACCGGGACAGGGATACATGTGGACCCAGTACTTC
V: TRBV12-5
D: TRBD1
size: .
J: TRBJ2-5

CDR3: CASSYSTAINQPQHF
DNA: TGTGCCAGCAGTTACTCGACGGCAATCAATCAGCCCCAGCATTTT
V: TRBV6-2/TRBV6-3
D: .
size: .
J: TRBJ1-5

CDR3: CASSLNAGAAYEQYF
DNA: TGTGCCAGCAGCTTGAACGCGGGGGCCGCCTACGAGCAGTACTTC
V: TRBV5-6
D: .
size: few
J: TRBJ2-7

CDR3: CASSKGRGPFSQPQHF
DNA: TGTGCCAGCAGCAAAGGGAGAGGCCCATTTAGTCAGCCCCAGCATTTT
V: TRBV21-1
D: .
size: .
J: TRBJ1-5

CDR3: CASSHGSVVYGYTF
DNA: TGTGCCAGCAGCCATGGCAGCGTAGTCTATGGCTACACCTTC
V: TRBV3-1/TRBV3-2
D: .
size: once
J: TRBJ1-2

CDR3: CASSQVKRTGSYEQYF
DNA: TGCGCCAGCAGCCAAGTCAAACGGACTGGATCCTACGAGCAGTACTTC
V: TRBV4-1
D: .
size: .
J: TRBJ2-7

CDR3: CAWTGRAYNSPLHF
DNA: TGTGCCTGGACGGGGAGGGCCTATAATTCACCCCTCCACTTT
V: TRBV30
D: .
size: .
J: TRBJ1-6

CDR3: CAISEALPGQPQHF
DNA: TGTGCCATCAGTGAGGCCCTACCGGGTCAGCCCCAGCATTTT
V: TRBV10-3
D: .
size: .
J: TRBJ1-5

CDR3: CASSLGRTYEQYF
DNA: TGTGCCAGCAGTTTGGGCCGAACCTACGAGCAGTACTTC
V: TRBV12-3/TRBV12-4
D: .
size: .
J: TRBJ2-7

CDR3: CASSLGGQSYGYTF
DNA: TGTGCCAGCAGTTTAGGGGGACAGTCCTATGGCTACACCTTC
V: TRBV28
D: TRBD1
size: .
J: TRBJ1-2

CDR3: CASRRGATNEKLFF
DNA: TGCGCCAGCAGAAGGGGGGCCACGAATGAAAAACTGTTTTTT
V: TRBV5-1
D: .
size: .
J: TRBJ1-4

CDR3: CASTPGETQYF
DNA: TGTGCCAGCACCCCGGGGGAGACCCAGTACTTC
V: TRBV5-5
D: .
size: .
J: TRBJ2-5

CDR3: CASSAYDSGEDTDTQYF
DNA: TGTGCCAGTAGTGCGTACGATAGCGGGGAGGACACAGATACGCAGTATTTT
V: TRBV19
D: TRBD2
size: .
J: TRBJ2-3

CDR3: CAWSTQVGDEQFF
DNA: TGTGCCTGGAGTACACAGGTGGGAGATGAGCAGTTCTTC
V: TRBV30
D: .
size: .
J: TRBJ2-1

CDR3: CASSMGYSYEQYF
DNA: TGTGCCAGCAGCATGGGGTACTCCTACGAGCAGTACTTC
V: TRBV5-4
D: .
size: once
J: TRBJ2-7

CDR3: CASSLGRGRNTIYF
DNA: TGCGCCAGCAGCTTGGGAAGGGGCAGAAACACCATATATTTT
V: TRBV5-1
D: .
size: .
J: TRBJ1-3

CDR3: CASSLRTGWGRETQYF
DNA: TGTGCCAGTAGTCTCCGGACAGGGTGGGGCAGGGAGACCCAGTACTTC
V: TRBV19
D: TRBD1
size: .
J: TRBJ2-5

CDR3: CASSPLDRGTEAFF
DNA: TGTGCCAGCTCACCACTAGACAGGGGAACTGAAGCTTTCTTT
V: TRBV18
D: TRBD1
size: .
J: TRBJ1-1

CDR3: CASSFEGMNTEAFF
DNA: TGCGCCAGCAGCTTTGAGGGGATGAACACTGAAGCTTTCTTT
V: TRBV5-1
D: .
size: once
J: TRBJ1-1

CDR3: CASSLESRGETQYF
DNA: TGCGCCAGCAGCTTGGAAAGCAGGGGTGAGACCCAGTACTTC
V: TRBV5-1
D: .
size: .
J: TRBJ2-5

CDR3: CATSRGKGSSGNTIYF
DNA: TGTGCCACCAGCAGAGGAAAAGGGAGCTCTGGAAACACCATATATTTT
V: TRBV15
D: .
size: .
J: TRBJ1-3

CDR3: CAISEATRGRGYGYTF
DNA: TGTGCCATCAGTGAGGCCACACGGGGGCGAGGCTATGGCTACACCTTC
V: TRBV10-3
D: .
size: .
J: TRBJ1-2

CDR3: CASSLQQGLSEKLFF
DNA: TGCGCCAGCAGCCTCCAACAGGGGTTAAGTGAAAAACTGTTTTTT
V: TRBV5-1
D: TRBD1
size: .
J: TRBJ1-4

CDR3: CASSVNRGQPQHF
DNA: TGTGCCAGCAGCGTAAACAGGGGACAGCCCCAGCATTTT
V: TRBV7-2
D: TRBD1
size: .
J: TRBJ1-5

CDR3: CASSLTEPYEQYF
DNA: TGTGCCAGCAGCTTGACAGAACCTTACGAGCAGTACTTC
V: TRBV7-2
D: .
size: .
J: TRBJ2-7

CDR3: CASSVGLGPTYEQYF
DNA: TGTGCCAGCAGCGTAGGGCTAGGACCCACCTACGAGCAGTACTTC
V: TRBV9
D: .
size: .
J: TRBJ2-7

CDR3: CASSESTVTGELFF
DNA: TGTGCCAGCAGTGAATCGACAGTCACCGGGGAGCTGTTTTTT
V: TRBV25-1
D: .
size: .
J: TRBJ2-2

CDR3: CASSMRGNTEAFF
DNA: TGTGCCAGCAGCATGAGAGGCAACACTGAAGCTTTCTTT
V: TRBV6-5
D: .
size: .
J: TRBJ1-1

CDR3: CASSEQGAGETQYF
DNA: TGTGCCAGCAGCGAACAGGGGGCAGGGGAGACCCAGTACTTC
V: TRBV25-1
D: TRBD1
size: .
J: TRBJ2-5

CDR3: CASSRSIIGEQYF
DNA: TGTGCCAGCAGTCGCAGTATCATCGGGGAGCAGTACTTC
V: TRBV9
D: .
size: .
J: TRBJ2-7

CDR3: CASRDLTGGGTEAFF
DNA: TGTGCCAGCAGAGACTTGACAGGGGGAGGAACTGAAGCTTTCTTT
V: TRBV28
D: TRBD1
size: .
J: TRBJ1-1

CDR3: CASSLEGGTNEKLFF
DNA: TGTGCCAGCAGCTTGGAGGGGGGCACTAATGAAAAACTGTTTTTT
V: TRBV5-4
D: .
size: .
J: TRBJ1-4

CDR3: CASSYTDSNYGYTF
DNA: TGCGCCAGCAGCTATACGGACAGCAACTATGGCTACACCTTC
V: TRBV5-1
D: .
size: few
J: TRBJ1-2

CDR3: CASSQRTALGDYGYTF
DNA: TGTGCCAGCAGTCAAAGGACAGCACTAGGAGACTATGGCTACACCTTC
V: TRBV7-9
D: .
size: .
J: TRBJ1-2

CDR3: CASSQGTGAYEQYF
DNA: TGTGCCAGCAGCCAAGGGACAGGGGCGTACGAGCAGTACTTC
V: TRBV13
D: TRBD1
size: .
J: TRBJ2-7

CDR3: CATSRGDSQSSPLHF
DNA: TGTGCCACCAGCAGGGGTGACAGTCAATCTTCACCCCTCCACTTT
V: TRBV15
D: .
size: .
J: TRBJ1-6

CDR3: CTSSQDRGEGGTYNSPLHF
DNA: TGCACCAGCAGCCAAGATCGTGGTGAAGGGGGAACCTATAATTCACCCCTCCACTTT
V: TRBV1
D: .
size: .
J: TRBJ1-6

CDR3: CASSPPRRGTGELFF
DNA: TGTGCCAGCAGCCCCCCCCGGCGGGGCACCGGGGAGCTGTTTTTT
V: TRBV7-8
D: .
size: once
J: TRBJ2-2

CDR3: CASSPPGGQPQHF
DNA: TGTGCCAGCTCACCACCGGGGGGGCAGCCCCAGCATTTT
V: TRBV18
D: .
size: .
J: TRBJ1-5

CDR3: CASRSIGYNYGYTF
DNA: TGTGCCAGTCGAAGCATAGGGTACAACTATGGCTACACCTTC
V: TRBV19
D: .
size: once
J: TRBJ1-2